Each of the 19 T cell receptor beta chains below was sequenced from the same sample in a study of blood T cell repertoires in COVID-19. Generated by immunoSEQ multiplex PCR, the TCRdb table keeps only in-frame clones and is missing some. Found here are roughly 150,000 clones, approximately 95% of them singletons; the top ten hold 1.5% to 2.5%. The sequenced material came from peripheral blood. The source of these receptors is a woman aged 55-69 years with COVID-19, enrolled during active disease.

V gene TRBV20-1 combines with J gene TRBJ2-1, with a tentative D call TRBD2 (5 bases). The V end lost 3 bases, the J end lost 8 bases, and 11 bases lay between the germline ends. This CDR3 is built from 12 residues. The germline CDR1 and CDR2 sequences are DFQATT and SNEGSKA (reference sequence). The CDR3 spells CSASDEGDEQFF. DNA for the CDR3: TGCAGTGCTAGTGATGAGGGCGATGAGCAGTTCTTC.

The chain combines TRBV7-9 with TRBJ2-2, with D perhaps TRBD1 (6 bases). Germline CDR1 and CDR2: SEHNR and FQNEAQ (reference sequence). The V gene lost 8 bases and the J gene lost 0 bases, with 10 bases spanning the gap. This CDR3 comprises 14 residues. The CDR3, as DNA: TGTGCCAGCTGGACAGCCGCGAACACCGGGGAGCTGTTTTTT. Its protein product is CASWTAANTGELFF.

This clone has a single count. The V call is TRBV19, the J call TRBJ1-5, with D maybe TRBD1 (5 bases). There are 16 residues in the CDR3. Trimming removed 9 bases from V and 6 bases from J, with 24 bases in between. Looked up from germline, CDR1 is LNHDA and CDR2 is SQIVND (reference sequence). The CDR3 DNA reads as TGTGCCAGCACCCCGAATGGGGCCGGAGTTGTTCAGCCCCAGCATTTT. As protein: CASTPNGAGVVQPQHF.

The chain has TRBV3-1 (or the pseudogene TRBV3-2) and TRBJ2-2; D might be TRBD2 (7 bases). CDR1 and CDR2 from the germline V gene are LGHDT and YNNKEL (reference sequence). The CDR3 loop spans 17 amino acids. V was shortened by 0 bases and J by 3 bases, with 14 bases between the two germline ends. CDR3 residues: CASSQDYGGQDTGELFF. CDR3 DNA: TGTGCCAGCAGCCAAGATTACGGGGGGCAGGACACCGGGGAGCTGTTTTTT.

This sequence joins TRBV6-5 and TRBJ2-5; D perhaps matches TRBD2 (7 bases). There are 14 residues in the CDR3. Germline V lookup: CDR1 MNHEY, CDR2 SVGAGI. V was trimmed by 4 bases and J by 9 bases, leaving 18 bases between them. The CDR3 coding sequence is TGTGCCAGCAGTTTATCCCGGGGGGCGAATTCCCAGTACTTC. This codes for CASSLSRGANSQYF.

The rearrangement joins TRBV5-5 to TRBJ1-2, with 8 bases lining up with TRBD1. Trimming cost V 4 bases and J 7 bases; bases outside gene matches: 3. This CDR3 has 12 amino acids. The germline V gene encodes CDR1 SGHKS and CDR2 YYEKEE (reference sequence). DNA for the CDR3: TGTGCCAGCAGCATCGGACAGGGTGGCTACACCTTC. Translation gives CASSIGQGGYTF.

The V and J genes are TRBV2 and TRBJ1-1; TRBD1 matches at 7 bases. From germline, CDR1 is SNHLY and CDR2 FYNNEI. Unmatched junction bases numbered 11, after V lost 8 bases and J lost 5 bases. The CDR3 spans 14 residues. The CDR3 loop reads CASLSDRLQTEAFF. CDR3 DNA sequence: TGTGCCAGCCTCTCGGACAGGTTGCAAACTGAAGCTTTCTTT. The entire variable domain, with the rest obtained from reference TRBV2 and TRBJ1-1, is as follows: EPEVTQTPSHQVTQMGQEVILRCVPISNHLYFYWYRQILGQKVEFLVSFYNNEISEKSEIFDDQFSVERPDGSNFTLKIRSTKLEDSAMYFCASLSDRLQTEAFFGQGTRLTVV.

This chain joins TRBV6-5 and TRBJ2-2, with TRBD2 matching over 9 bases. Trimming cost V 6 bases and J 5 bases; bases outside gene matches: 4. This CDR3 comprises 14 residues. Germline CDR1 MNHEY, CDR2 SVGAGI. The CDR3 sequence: CASRGRGGTGELFF. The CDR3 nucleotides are TGTGCCAGCAGAGGGCGGGGGGGAACCGGGGAGCTGTTTTTT.

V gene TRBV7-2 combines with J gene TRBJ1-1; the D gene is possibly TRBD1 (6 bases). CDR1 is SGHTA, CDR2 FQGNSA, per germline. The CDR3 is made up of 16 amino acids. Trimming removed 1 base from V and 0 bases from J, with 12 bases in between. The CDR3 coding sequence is TGTGCCAGCAGCTTAGTCTCGGGACACATGAACACTGAAGCTTTCTTT. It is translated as CASSLVSGHMNTEAFF.

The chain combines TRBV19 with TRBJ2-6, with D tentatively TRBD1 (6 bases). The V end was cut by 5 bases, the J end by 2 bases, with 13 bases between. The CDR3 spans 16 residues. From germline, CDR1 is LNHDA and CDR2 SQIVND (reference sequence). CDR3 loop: CASSFGQPTGANVLTF. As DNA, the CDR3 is TGTGCCAGTAGTTTCGGACAGCCGACTGGGGCCAACGTCCTGACTTTC.

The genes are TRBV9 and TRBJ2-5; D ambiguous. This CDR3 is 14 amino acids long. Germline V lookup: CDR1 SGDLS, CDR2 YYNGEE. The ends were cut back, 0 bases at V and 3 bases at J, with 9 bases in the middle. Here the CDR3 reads CASSVGVSEETQYF. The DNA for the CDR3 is TGTGCCAGCAGCGTAGGCGTCAGCGAAGAGACCCAGTACTTC.

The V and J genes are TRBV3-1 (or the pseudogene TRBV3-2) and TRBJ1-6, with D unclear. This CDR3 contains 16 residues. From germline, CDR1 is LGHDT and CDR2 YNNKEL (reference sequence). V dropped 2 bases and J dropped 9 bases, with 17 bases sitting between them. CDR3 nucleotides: TGTGCCAGCAGCCAACAACGGGGAAGGTCAGGTTCACCCCTCCACTTT. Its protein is CASSQQRGRSGSPLHF.

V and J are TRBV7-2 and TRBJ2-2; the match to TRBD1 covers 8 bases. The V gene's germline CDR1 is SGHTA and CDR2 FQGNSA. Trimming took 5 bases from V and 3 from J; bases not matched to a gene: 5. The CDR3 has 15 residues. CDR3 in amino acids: CASSLRTGHTGELFF. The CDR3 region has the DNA TGTGCCAGCAGCCTAAGGACAGGGCACACCGGGGAGCTGTTTTTT.

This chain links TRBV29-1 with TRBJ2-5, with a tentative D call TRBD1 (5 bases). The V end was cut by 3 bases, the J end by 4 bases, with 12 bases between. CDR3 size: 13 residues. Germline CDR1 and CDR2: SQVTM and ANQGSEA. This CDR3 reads CSVDRVGRETQYF. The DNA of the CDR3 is TGCAGCGTTGACAGGGTGGGTAGAGAGACCCAGTACTTC. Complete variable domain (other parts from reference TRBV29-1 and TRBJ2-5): SAVISQKPSRDICQRGTSLTIQCQVDSQVTMMFWYRQQPGQSLTLIATANQGSEATYESGFVIDKFPISRPNLTFSTLTVSNMSPEDSSIYLCSVDRVGRETQYFGPGTRLLVL.

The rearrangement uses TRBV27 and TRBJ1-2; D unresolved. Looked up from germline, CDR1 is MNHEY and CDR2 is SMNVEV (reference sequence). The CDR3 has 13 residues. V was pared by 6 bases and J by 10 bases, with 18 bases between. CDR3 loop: CASSHRQTDPYTF. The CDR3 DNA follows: TGTGCCAGCAGCCATAGACAAACAGATCCCTACACCTTC.

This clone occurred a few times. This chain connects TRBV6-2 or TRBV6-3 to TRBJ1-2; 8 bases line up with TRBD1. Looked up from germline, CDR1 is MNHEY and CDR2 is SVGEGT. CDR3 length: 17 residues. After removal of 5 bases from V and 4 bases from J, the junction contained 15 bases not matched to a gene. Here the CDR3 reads CASSPGTGDLPRYGYTF. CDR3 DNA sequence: TGTGCCAGCAGTCCCGGGACAGGTGACCTTCCTCGCTATGGCTACACCTTC.

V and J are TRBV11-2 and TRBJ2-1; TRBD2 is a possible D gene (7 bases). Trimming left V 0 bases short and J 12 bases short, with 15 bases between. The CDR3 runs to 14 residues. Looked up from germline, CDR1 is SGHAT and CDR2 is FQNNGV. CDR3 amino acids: CASSLEQGGFGQFF. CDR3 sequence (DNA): TGTGCCAGCAGCTTAGAACAGGGAGGGTTTGGGCAGTTCTTC.

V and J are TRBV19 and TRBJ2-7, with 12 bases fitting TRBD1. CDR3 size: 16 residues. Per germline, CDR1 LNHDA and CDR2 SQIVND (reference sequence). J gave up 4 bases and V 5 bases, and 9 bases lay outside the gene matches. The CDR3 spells CASSSGQGAFGYEQYF. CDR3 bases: TGTGCCAGTAGTTCGGGACAGGGGGCGTTTGGATACGAGCAGTACTTC.

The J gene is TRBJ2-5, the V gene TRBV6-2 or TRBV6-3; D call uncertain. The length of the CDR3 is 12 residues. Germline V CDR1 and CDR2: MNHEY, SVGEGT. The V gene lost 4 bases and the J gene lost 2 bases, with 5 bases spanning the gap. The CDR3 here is CASSWRQETQYF. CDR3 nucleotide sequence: TGTGCCAGCAGTTGGCGGCAAGAGACCCAGTACTTC.